Presented here are 14 T cell receptor beta chains from one specimen sequenced in a study of T cells expressing NK-cell markers. TCRdb re-called the 5' RACE reads; every CDR3 protein appears as one record, without DNA. The sample's table shows about 460,000 distinct CDR3 sequences. The sequenced material came from blood T cells: a sorted CD56 or NKG2C T cell subset, CD4+ or CD8+ T cells, or bulk PBMC T cells (not recorded which). These receptors were taken from a woman between 50 and 59 years old in good health.

V is TRBV15 and J is TRBJ1-5. Germline assignment: CDR1 LNHNV and CDR2 YYDKDF (reference sequence). CDR3 size: 15 residues. This chain's CDR3 is CATSRDQQPNQPQHF.

The J gene is TRBJ1-5, the V gene TRBV6-9; TCRdb's D call of TRBD1 is untestable without DNA. The CDR3 covers 17 residues. Germline V gives CDR1 MNHGY, CDR2 SVAAGI. CDR3 protein: CASLYRDRGLLSQPQHF.

J is TRBJ2-7 and V is TRBV12-3 or TRBV12-4; the D call of TRBD1 rests on TCRdb alone, since no DNA is present to check it. The CDR3 contains 13 residues. CDR3 protein: CASSSGAVYEQYF.

V gene TRBV21-1 combines with J gene TRBJ2-1; absent DNA, TCRdb's TRBD1 call cannot be checked. TRBV21-1 is annotated as a pseudogene. The CDR3 consists of 18 residues. The chain's CDR3 is CASSEPHLGSEPGDEQFF.

V and J are TRBV19 and TRBJ2-7; the D call from TCRdb, TRBD1, cannot be confirmed without DNA. The CDR3 has 15 residues. Germline CDR1 is LNHDA and CDR2 is SQIVND (reference sequence). This CDR3 is CASRHKGEPTYEQYF.

The chain combines TRBV7-9 with TRBJ1-5; the D gene TCRdb calls, TRBD1, cannot be checked with no DNA. The CDR3 consists of 15 residues. Germline CDR1 is SEHNR and CDR2 is FQNEAQ (reference sequence). This CDR3 is CASSLGDGGAQPQHF.

The rearrangement joins TRBV4-1 to TRBJ2-7; TCRdb outputs TRBD2, but without DNA this stays unchecked. This CDR3 is 15 amino acids long. CDR1 and CDR2 (germline): MGHRA, YSYEKL. The CDR3 sequence is CASRPTSGRNYEQYF.

The rearrangement uses TRBV12-3 or TRBV12-4 and TRBJ2-5; TCRdb proposes TRBD1, but this gene call is untestable without DNA. The CDR3 spans 14 residues. The CDR3: CASSPLGLEKTQYF.

This chain links TRBV6-5 with TRBJ1-4. The germline gives CDR1 MNHEY, CDR2 SVGAGI. This CDR3 contains 16 residues. This chain's CDR3 is CASSYSAGSANEKLFF.

The CDR3 protein is CASADRGGGHEQYF. The chain carries TRBV25-1 and TRBJ2-7; TCRdb returns TRBD2, unconfirmable since there is no DNA. Germline V gene data show CDR1 as MGHDK and CDR2 as SYGVNS. The CDR3 consists of 14 residues.

The chain employs TRBV5-1 and TRBJ1-1. The CDR3 length is 14 residues. Germline V CDR1 and CDR2: SGHRS, YFSETQ. CDR3 amino acids: CASSLGSWNTEAFF.

This CDR3 is CAWNAGFMGNQPQHF. V gene TRBV30 combines with J gene TRBJ1-5; TCRdb picks TRBD1, but there is no DNA to check that call. Germline V gene data show CDR1 as GTSNPN and CDR2 as SVGIG (reference sequence). The CDR3 runs 15 residues.

The chain employs TRBV20-1 and TRBJ2-2; TCRdb picks TRBD2, but there is no DNA to check that call. This CDR3 comprises 16 residues. CDR1 DFQATT and CDR2 SNEGSKA come from the germline V gene (reference sequence). The CDR3 sequence: CSARGLRESHTGELFF.

The chain couples TRBV15 to TRBJ2-3; the D call from TCRdb, TRBD1, cannot be confirmed without DNA. The CDR3 has 13 amino acids. Germline values: CDR1 LNHNV, CDR2 YYDKDF (reference sequence). The CDR3 here is CATSPNGGDTQYF. Drawing the rest from reference TRBV15 and TRBJ2-3, the complete variable domain is DAMVIQNPRYQVTQFGKPVTLSCSQTLNHNVMYWYQQKSSQAPKLLFHYYDKDFNNEADTPDNFQSRRPNTSFCFLDIRSPGLGDTAMYLCATSPNGGDTQYFGPGTRLTVL.